This passage covers 20 T cell receptor beta chains from one sample sequenced in a study of T-cell reconstitution after alpha-beta-depleted transplantation in children. The authors prepared the TCRbeta library with unique molecular identifiers. TCRdb reprocessed the PCR reads via MiXCR and lists one record per CDR3 protein. The sample lists under 300,000 distinct CDR3 sequences, around 10% occurring once. The starting material was peripheral blood, obtained 180 days after TCRalphabeta/CD19-depleted stem cell transplant. These receptors were collected from a male patient between 2 and 10 years old who had a stem cell transplant for chronic granulomatous disease, so the T cells may come from the graft donor.

This clonotype was observed at least ten times. The chain links TRBV5-1 to TRBJ2-5, with D tentatively TRBD1 (5 bases). This CDR3 has 14 amino acids. Germline V gene lookup returns CDR1 SGHRS and CDR2 YFSETQ. V lost 2 bases and J lost 5, with 13 bases in between. This CDR3 is CASSLTAGSETQYF. For the CDR3, the DNA is TGCGCCAGCAGCTTAACTGCAGGGTCGGAGACCCAGTACTTC. Filled out from reference TRBV5-1 and TRBJ2-5, the complete variable domain reads KAGVTQTPRYLIKTRGQQVTLSCSPISGHRSVSWYQQTPGQGLQFLFEYFSETQRNKGNFPGRFSGRQFSNSRSEMNVSTLELGDSALYLCASSLTAGSETQYFGPGTRLLVL.

This clonotype has only a few counts. The chain couples TRBV5-1 to TRBJ2-7; D tentatively reads TRBD1 or TRBD2 (7 bases each). Trimming took off 4 bases at V and 3 bases at J, with 17 bases between the two ends. Germline CDR1 SGHRS, CDR2 YFSETQ. The length of the CDR3 is 15 residues. For the CDR3, the DNA is TGCGCCAGCAGCACAGACAGGGAGGGGTTCTACGAGCAGTACTTC. This encodes CASSTDREGFYEQYF.

There are many counts of this clonotype. The chain uses TRBV29-1 and TRBJ2-3; the D gene is possibly TRBD2 (5 bases). V lost 4 bases and J lost 2, with 19 bases in between. The CDR3 loop spans 16 amino acids. The germline CDR1 and CDR2 sequences are SQVTM and ANQGSEA. CDR3 sequence: CSVVPFKGEVTDTQYF. The CDR3 coding sequence is TGCAGCGTTGTACCTTTTAAGGGAGAGGTCACAGATACGCAGTATTTT.

This clonotype was picked up one time. This sequence may be a read error, since a much larger clone differs from it by one base. The rearrangement uses TRBV5-1 and TRBJ1-1; no reliable D call. This CDR3 comprises 13 residues. Germline CDR1 is SGHRS and CDR2 is YFSETQ. The CDR3 nucleotides are TGCGTCAGCAGCTTGCCCAAGAACACTGAAGCTTTCTTT. Translating gives CVSSLPKNTEAFF.

This clonotype appeared many times. The J gene is TRBJ1-2, the V gene TRBV29-1; tentatively, D is TRBD1 (5 bases). CDR1 and CDR2 from the germline V gene are SQVTM and ANQGSEA. Trimming took 4 bases from V and 5 from J, leaving 20 bases between them. This CDR3 is built from 15 residues. The CDR3 loop is CSVAPLLRDGYGYTF. The DNA for the CDR3 is TGCAGCGTTGCTCCATTACTCAGGGATGGGTATGGCTACACCTTC.

The V and J genes are TRBV6-2 or TRBV6-3 and TRBJ2-5; no reliable D call. The CDR3 loop spans 16 amino acids. CDR1 is MNHEY and CDR2 is SVGEGT in the germline V gene. Trimming removed 2 bases from V and 2 bases from J, with 15 bases in between. The DNA for the CDR3 is TGTGCCAGCAGTTACGGAGCGCGCGACCAACAAGAGACCCAGTACTTC. As protein: CASSYGARDQQETQYF.

This chain joins TRBV18 and TRBJ2-7; 7 bases map to TRBD1. Per germline, CDR1 KGHSH and CDR2 LQKENI. This CDR3 has 14 amino acids. J was trimmed by 5 bases and V by 3 bases; bases with no gene match: 7. The CDR3 loop is CASSPGTARDEQYF. The CDR3 coding sequence is TGTGCCAGCTCACCGGGGACAGCCCGGGACGAGCAGTACTTC.

This clonotype has only a few counts. The chain combines TRBV7-9 with TRBJ1-1, with unresolved D. Germline V gene data show CDR1 as SEHNR and CDR2 as FQNEAQ (reference sequence). This CDR3 is 14 amino acids long. V gave up 7 bases and J gave up 4 bases, with 16 bases separating them. The CDR3 region has the DNA TGTGCCAGCAACCACCGGGGTTTCGTCACTGAAGCTTTCTTT. The encoded protein is CASNHRGFVTEAFF.

This clonotype has at least ten counts. The chain recombines TRBV5-1 with TRBJ2-1; D perhaps matches TRBD2 (5 bases). The V and J ends lost 7 bases and 4 bases respectively, with 15 bases between them. The CDR3 totals 14 residues. From germline, CDR1 is SGHRS and CDR2 YFSETQ. CDR3 sequence: CASRDLPAYNEQFF. CDR3 coding DNA: TGCGCCAGCCGGGATCTCCCGGCGTACAATGAGCAGTTCTTC.

This clonotype was observed at least ten times. This rearrangement joins TRBV7-2 to TRBJ1-2, with TRBD1 identical over 12 bases. The trim removed 8 bases at V and 2 bases at J, leaving 9 bases unmatched. The germline V gene has CDR1 SGHTA and CDR2 FQGNSA. The CDR3 has 16 residues. CDR3 amino acids: CASHGTGGDWNYGYTF. CDR3 DNA: TGTGCCAGCCACGGGACAGGGGGCGACTGGAACTATGGCTACACCTTC.

At least ten counts were recorded for this clonotype. The chain uses TRBV7-9 and TRBJ2-5; perhaps D is TRBD1 or TRBD2 (6 bases each). V gave up 5 bases and J gave up 5 bases, with 21 bases separating them. The CDR3 covers 16 residues. Germline CDR1 is SEHNR and CDR2 is FQNEAQ (reference sequence). CDR3 bases: TGTGCCAGCAGCGGAGGGGGAATCCCAACTTGGGAGACCCAGTACTTC. It encodes CASSGGGIPTWETQYF.

This clonotype was recorded at least ten times. This chain connects TRBV7-9 to TRBJ2-7; D call uncertain. Germline CDR1 and CDR2: SEHNR and FQNEAQ (reference sequence). The CDR3 contains 15 residues. The V end was cut by 11 bases, the J end by 5 bases, with 25 bases between. CDR3 residues: CAAAQDPFPGHEQYF. CDR3 sequence (DNA): TGTGCCGCCGCCCAGGACCCCTTCCCGGGTCACGAGCAGTACTTC.

This clonotype was picked up many times. The chain links TRBV7-3 to TRBJ2-1, with TRBD2 matching 9 bases. V was pared by 2 bases and J by 0 bases, with 2 bases of the junction left unmatched. The CDR3 covers 16 residues. Germline CDR1 is SGHTA and CDR2 is FQGTGA. CDR3: CASSLDSGSSYNEQFF. The CDR3 coding sequence is TGTGCCAGCAGCTTAGATAGCGGGAGCTCCTACAATGAGCAGTTCTTC.

This clonotype was recorded at least ten times. J is TRBJ2-2 and V is TRBV11-2; TRBD2 matches at 10 bases. Trimming at V came to 4 bases and at J to 5 bases, leaving 13 bases not matched to a gene. CDR3 length: 18 residues. Germline loops: CDR1 SGHAT, CDR2 FQNNGV. Here the CDR3 DNA reads TGTGCCAGCAGCTCCAGCACTTGGACTAGCGGAGAAACCGGGGAGCTGTTTTTT. It specifies CASSSSTWTSGETGELFF.

The sample holds many counts of this clonotype. V usage is TRBV28 and J usage is TRBJ2-4; D ambiguous. The CDR3 consists of 13 residues. Germline CDR1 reads MDHEN; CDR2 reads SYDVKM. V was trimmed by 5 bases and J by 9 bases, leaving 14 bases between them. CDR3 DNA: TGTGCCAGCAGTCCCGGACCATGGGGCATTCAGTACTTC. Translated, it gives CASSPGPWGIQYF.

This clonotype occurred many times. This chain links TRBV10-3 with TRBJ2-7; 9 bases align to TRBD1. This CDR3 spans 14 amino acids. Germline V gene lookup returns CDR1 ENHRY and CDR2 SYGVKD. Losses at the gene ends were 4 bases for V and 7 bases for J; bases not matched to a gene: 8. DNA for the CDR3: TGTGCCATCAGTGCACAGGGGGCAATGAGGGAGCAGTACTTC. This translates into CAISAQGAMREQYF.

This clonotype was observed a few times. The chain links TRBV21-1 to TRBJ1-1. TRBV21-1 is a recognized pseudogene. The CDR3 has 18 amino acids. The CDR3 here is CASAVDDYLTVMNTEAFF. For the CDR3, the DNA is TGTGCCTCAGCGGTCGATGACTACCTAACTGTCATGAACACTGAAGCTTTCTTT.

The table lists this clonotype with many counts. The chain uses TRBV5-5 and TRBJ2-7; 10 bases fit TRBD2. There are 14 residues in the CDR3. CDR1 is SGHKS and CDR2 is YYEKEE in the germline V gene (reference sequence). J gave up 5 bases and V 0 bases, and 2 bases lay outside the gene matches. The DNA of the CDR3 is TGTGCCAGCAGCTTGGTACTAGCGGGGAACGAGCAGTACTTC. It yields the protein CASSLVLAGNEQYF.

This clonotype was seen a handful of times. V and J are TRBV7-2 and TRBJ2-7, with 8 positions matching TRBD2. The CDR3 contains 16 residues. Trimming cost V 0 bases and J 1 base; bases outside gene matches: 5. Per the germline V gene, CDR1 is SGHTA and CDR2 is FQGNSA. Written as DNA, the CDR3 is TGTGCCAGCAGCTTAGCGCGGACTAGCCATTCCTACGAGCAGTACTTC. Its translation: CASSLARTSHSYEQYF.

Many counts were recorded for this clonotype. The rearrangement joins TRBV12-3 or TRBV12-4 to TRBJ1-3, with D possibly matching TRBD1 (5 bases). The CDR3 consists of 16 residues. CDR3 DNA: TGTGCTACCCAGGGAGGCGCTCGAATAGCTGGAAACACCATATATTTT. Translating it yields CATQGGARIAGNTIYF.